The subject of this entry is one T cell receptor beta chain. In the original processing: Amplification with reference gene primers provided the estimates of nucleated cell counts. Sequencing used immunoSEQ multiplex PCR; TCRdb keeps in-frame clones, though not all of them. V and J calls and clone size are as listed in that table; D and trimming were resolved from the DNA. The sample has around 140,000 clones, about 80% seen once; the top ten hold about 2.2%. This record comes from a study of blood T cell repertoires in COVID-19. Study-level background: The cDNA or gDNA used as material had been derived from T cells, B-cell-depleted T cells, or PBMCs.

V lost 1 base to trimming and J lost 7 bases, with 17 bases between them. Germline CDR1 reads LGHDT; CDR2 reads YNNKEL (reference sequence). This CDR3 comprises 17 residues. The receptor was isolated from a man aged 35-49 years with acute COVID-19. V is TRBV3-1 (or the pseudogene TRBV3-2) and J is TRBJ1-6, with D perhaps TRBD1 (5 bases). Sequenced input: PBMCs or T cells enriched from blood (not recorded which). The CDR3 is CASSQGAPGVRNSPLHF. The CDR3 nucleotides are TGTGCCAGCAGCCAAGGGGCCCCGGGGGTAAGGAATTCACCCCTCCACTTT.